Below, one T cell receptor beta chain is given with its context. Profiled with immunoSEQ multiplex PCR; TCRdb holds only in-frame clones, not every one. The profile shows about 430,000 clones, around nine tenths of them singletons. This sample was included in a study of blood T cell repertoires in COVID-19. The CDR3 is 14 amino acids. V was pared by 2 bases and J by 6 bases, with 10 bases between. Looked up from germline, CDR1 is MDHEN and CDR2 is SYDVKM. The receptor was isolated from a woman aged 18-29 years who had been exposed to COVID-19. Sequenced sample: PBMCs or T cells enriched from blood (not recorded which). The chain links TRBV28 to TRBJ1-4; D gene ambiguous. CDR3 DNA: TGTGCCAGCAGTTTAAGAGGAGTTTATGAAAAACTGTTTTTT. Translated, it gives CASSLRGVYEKLFF.